These T cell receptor beta chains were read from a single sample in a study of blood T cells in healthy people across ages. TCRdb re-analysed the 5' RACE reads in MiXCR, keeping a single row per CDR3 protein. The profile covers some 1.8 million distinct CDR3 sequences, with roughly two fifths appearing a single time and roughly 23% taken by the ten largest. Sequencing was done on a sample of blood. Receptors originate from a human donor in good health. The conserved cysteine and the conserved F or W are not part of the CDR3 here. The order of the fields is CDR3 length, clone size, V gene, J gene, CDR3 protein. Not every row has a clone size; where given, it reads once, few, many or a size class.

cdr3_length: 13; clone_size: once; v_call: TRBV7-9; j_call: TRBJ1-2; cdr3_aa: ASSLGGGFTYGYT
cdr3_length: 15; clone_size: NA; v_call: TRBV2; j_call: TRBJ2-1; cdr3_aa: ASSVRAGTSTYNEQF
cdr3_length: 14; clone_size: few; v_call: TRBV7-2; j_call: TRBJ2-1; cdr3_aa: ASSLRPASSYNEQF
cdr3_length: 13; clone_size: few; v_call: TRBV5-6; j_call: TRBJ2-7; cdr3_aa: ASSFLPGQGNEQY
cdr3_length: 13; clone_size: NA; v_call: TRBV10-3; j_call: TRBJ2-1; cdr3_aa: AISESWTGFNEQF
cdr3_length: 13; clone_size: NA; v_call: TRBV20-1; j_call: TRBJ2-1; cdr3_aa: SARVGSRAYNEQF
cdr3_length: 12; clone_size: NA; v_call: TRBV5-1; j_call: TRBJ1-2; cdr3_aa: ASSPGTSNYGYT
cdr3_length: 14; clone_size: few; v_call: TRBV29-1; j_call: TRBJ2-1; cdr3_aa: SVDDSYNRPYNEQF
cdr3_length: 10; clone_size: few; v_call: TRBV7-9; j_call: TRBJ1-1; cdr3_aa: ASSLGGIEAF
cdr3_length: 14; clone_size: NA; v_call: TRBV11-2; j_call: TRBJ2-5; cdr3_aa: ASSQTSGVTQATQY
cdr3_length: 13; clone_size: NA; v_call: TRBV7-7; j_call: TRBJ2-5; cdr3_aa: ASGLSGGAEETQY
cdr3_length: 11; clone_size: NA; v_call: TRBV15; j_call: NA; cdr3_aa: ATLPGGGETQY
cdr3_length: 20; clone_size: NA; v_call: TRBV15; j_call: TRBJ2-5; cdr3_aa: ATSRDRGLLAGGKGGWEIQY
cdr3_length: 12; clone_size: many; v_call: TRBV6-2/TRBV6-3; j_call: TRBJ2-7; cdr3_aa: ASSYSDGSYEQY
cdr3_length: 11; clone_size: NA; v_call: TRBV10-3; j_call: TRBJ2-1; cdr3_aa: AISENSENEQF
cdr3_length: 10; clone_size: few; v_call: TRBV6-6; j_call: TRBJ1-1; cdr3_aa: ASTLQGAEAF
cdr3_length: 11; clone_size: NA; v_call: TRBV15; j_call: TRBJ2-7; cdr3_aa: ATSFGRCYEQY